These 5 T cell receptor beta chains were all obtained from the same sample, sequenced in a study of CD4 and CD8 cells across lung adenocarcinoma regions. TCRdb reprocessed the PCR reads with MiXCR, giving one entry per CDR3 protein. The sample has about 18,000 distinct CDR3 sequences, 50% seen once. The sequenced material came from CD8+ T cells from the margin of a lung tumor. These receptors came from a male donor with lung adenocarcinoma. The CD4 and CD8 labels of this study may be unreliable.

The rearrangement uses TRBV11-3 and TRBJ2-7; D gene uncertain. Germline loops: CDR1 SGHNT, CDR2 YENEEA. Trimming stripped 4 bases from V and 6 bases from J, with 10 bases between. The CDR3 totals 12 residues. Here the CDR3 reads CASSSDSGEQYF. Written as DNA, the CDR3 is TGTGCCAGCAGCTCCGATTCGGGCGAGCAGTACTTC.

This clonotype was seen a handful of times. The gene calls are TRBV30 and TRBJ2-1, with 11 bases lining up with TRBD2. V trimming: 1 base; J trimming: 5 bases; junction bases outside the gene matches: 4. Germline V gene lookup returns CDR1 GTSNPN and CDR2 SVGIG (reference sequence). The CDR3 consists of 15 residues. The CDR3 bases are TGTGCCTGGAGTGAGGGGACTAGCGGTCACAATGAGCAGTTCTTC. Encoded protein: CAWSEGTSGHNEQFF.

This clonotype was observed at least ten times. J is TRBJ2-1 and V is TRBV7-2; 7 bases map to TRBD2. The J call may be wrong; the DNA end is better matched by TRBJ2-7. The length of the CDR3 is 14 residues. Germline CDR1 SGHTA, CDR2 FQGNSA. Here the CDR3 DNA reads TGTGCCAGCAGCTTAGGAGGGACTAACTACGAGCAGTACTTC. Its protein is CASSLGGTNYEQYF.

This rearrangement joins TRBV4-1 to TRBJ2-7, with TRBD2 matching 10 bases. CDR1 is MGHRA, CDR2 YSYEKL, per germline. Trimming took 1 base from V and 7 from J; bases not matched to a gene: 10. The CDR3 spans 16 residues. The CDR3 nucleotides read TGCGCCAGCAGCCAAGCTCCGCTAGCGGGAGCTCGAGAGCAGTACTTC. This translates into CASSQAPLAGAREQYF.

There are many counts of this clonotype. The V and J genes are TRBV27 and TRBJ2-5, with TRBD2 matching 15 bases. This CDR3 has 17 residues. Germline CDR1 is MNHEY and CDR2 is SMNVEV (reference sequence). V lost 4 bases and J lost 6; bases outside the gene matches: 9. DNA for the CDR3: TGTGCCAGCAGTTCGCGGACTAGCGGGAGGGTCGGGAAGACCCAGTACTTC. It translates to CASSSRTSGRVGKTQYF.